Listed below are T cell receptor beta chains from one sample, sequenced in a study of T cell responses to AZD1222 COVID-19 vaccine. The assay was immunoSEQ multiplex PCR, and TCRdb's table has in-frame clones only and misses some. This table holds about 100,000 clones, roughly 90% found once. The sample consisted of peripheral blood, taken on day 0 of AZD1222 vaccination. Receptors originate from an adult in good health. Each CDR3 is given with its conserved first and last residue. D genes are given only for firm matches. Clone size is shown for a subset of rows, as once, few, many or a class of expanded clone.

. | TRBJ1-6 | TRBV5-6 | 15 | . | CASSLQGPQGSPLHF | TGTGCCAGCAGCCTACAGGGACCCCAAGGCTCACCCCTCCACTTT
TRBD2 | TRBJ2-7 | TRBV28 | 15 | . | CASSLSSGDSYEQYF | TGTGCCAGCAGTTTATCTAGCGGGGACTCCTACGAGCAGTACTTC
. | TRBJ1-4 | TRBV9 | 15 | . | CASSRTPGRGEKLFF | TGTGCCAGCAGTAGAACACCGGGCCGGGGTGAAAAACTGTTTTTT
. | TRBJ2-2 | TRBV5-1 | 14 | . | CASSLGRKDGELFF | TGCGCCAGCAGCCTCGGACGAAAGGACGGGGAGCTGTTTTTT
TRBD1 | TRBJ1-2 | TRBV9 | 16 | . | CASSVEKTGGATGYTF | TGTGCCAGCAGCGTGGAAAAAACAGGGGGCGCGACAGGCTACACCTTC
. | TRBJ1-1 | TRBV7-2 | 14 | . | CASSPYRVNTEAFF | TGTGCCAGCAGCCCCTACAGGGTGAACACTGAAGCTTTCTTT
. | TRBJ1-6 | TRBV9 | 12 | . | CASTRPNSPLHF | TGTGCCAGCACGCGCCCAAATTCACCCCTCCACTTT
. | TRBJ1-6 | TRBV14 | 19 | . | CASSQDPRRGSSYNSPLHF | TGTGCCAGCAGCCAAGATCCAAGGCGGGGAAGCTCCTATAATTCACCCCTCCACTTT
. | TRBJ1-2 | TRBV7-3 | 15 | . | CASTLQQPSNYGYTF | TGTGCCAGCACCTTACAGCAGCCTTCTAACTATGGCTACACCTTC
. | TRBJ2-7 | TRBV6-5 | 15 | . | CASSYSGSRSYEQYF | TGTGCCAGCAGTTACTCGGGGAGCCGGTCCTACGAGCAGTACTTC
. | TRBJ2-1 | TRBV5-1 | 12 | . | CASSLMQNEQFF | TGCGCCAGCAGCTTGATGCAAAATGAGCAGTTCTTC
. | TRBJ1-2 | TRBV18 | 16 | . | CASSPRSVGPSNGYTF | TGTGCCAGCTCACCTCGCTCAGTGGGACCCTCTAATGGCTACACCTTC
. | TRBJ1-1 | TRBV6-2/TRBV6-3 | 13 | . | CASSYGQNGEAFF | TGTGCCAGCAGTTACGGACAAAACGGTGAAGCTTTCTTT
. | TRBJ2-1 | TRBV11-3 | 13 | . | CASSSVQGSEQFF | TGTGCCAGCAGCTCTGTACAGGGTTCTGAGCAGTTCTTC
TRBD2 | TRBJ2-3 | TRBV5-6 | 15 | . | CASSTKAGNTDTQYF | TGTGCCAGCAGCACCAAAGCGGGAAATACAGATACGCAGTATTTT
. | TRBJ2-2 | TRBV27 | 13 | . | CASTLWGTGELFF | TGTGCCAGCACCCTATGGGGAACCGGGGAGCTGTTTTTT
. | TRBJ2-3 | TRBV7-8 | 14 | . | CASSLAGSTDTQYF | TGTGCCAGCAGCTTAGCGGGAAGCACAGATACGCAGTATTTT
TRBD2 | TRBJ2-1 | TRBV4-3 | 18 | once | CASSQDPGGPRSYNEQFF | TGCGCCAGCAGCCAAGATCCGGGAGGGCCAAGGTCCTACAATGAGCAGTTCTTC
TRBD2 | TRBJ2-2 | TRBV5-4 | 17 | . | CASSLSGLAGVTGELFF | TGTGCCAGCAGCTTATCCGGCCTAGCGGGTGTTACCGGGGAGCTGTTTTTT
. | TRBJ1-1 | TRBV19 | 14 | . | CASSIQVYAAEAFF | TGTGCCAGTAGTATCCAGGTGTACGCGGCTGAAGCTTTCTTT
TRBD2 | TRBJ2-7 | TRBV6-5 | 14 | . | CASSHRDYVYEQYF | TGTGCCAGCAGTCACCGGGACTACGTCTACGAGCAGTACTTC
. | TRBJ2-3 | TRBV6-5 | 12 | . | CASTSPADTQYF | TGTGCCAGCACCTCTCCGGCAGATACGCAGTATTTT
TRBD2 | TRBJ2-7 | TRBV3-1/TRBV3-2 | 15 | . | CASSLLADYSYEQYF | TGTGCCAGCAGCCTACTAGCGGACTACTCCTACGAGCAGTACTTC
TRBD1 | TRBJ1-5 | TRBV2 | 16 | . | CASRRTGAYSNQPQHF | TGTGCCAGCAGACGGACAGGGGCTTATAGCAATCAGCCCCAGCATTTT
. | TRBJ1-3 | TRBV9 | 14 | . | CASSVFGSGNTIYF | TGTGCCAGCAGCGTATTTGGCTCTGGAAACACCATATATTTT
TRBD2 | TRBJ2-2 | TRBV7-6 | 15 | . | CASSWGLAGAGELFF | TGTGCCAGCAGCTGGGGACTAGCGGGAGCCGGGGAGCTGTTTTTT
. | TRBJ1-2 | TRBV6-5 | 14 | . | CASSYSQGGYGYTF | TGTGCCAGCAGTTACTCGCAGGGTGGCTATGGCTACACCTTC
TRBD1 | TRBJ2-7 | TRBV4-1 | 16 | . | CASSQERGTGVYEQYF | TGCGCCAGCAGCCAAGAAAGAGGGACAGGGGTTTACGAGCAGTACTTC
TRBD2 | TRBJ2-1 | TRBV5-6 | 14 | . | CASSFSAGWNEQFF | TGTGCCAGCAGCTTTTCAGCGGGATGGAATGAGCAGTTCTTC
. | TRBJ1-4 | TRBV2 | 13 | . | CASMRATNEKLFF | TGTGCCAGCATGAGGGCCACTAATGAAAAACTGTTTTTT
TRBD2 | TRBJ2-3 | TRBV7-9 | 16 | . | CASSLGPSGSTDTQYF | TGTGCCAGCAGCTTAGGGCCTAGCGGAAGCACAGATACGCAGTATTTT
. | TRBJ2-7 | TRBV18 | 16 | . | CASSTLRGHPAYEQYF | TGTGCCAGCTCAACTTTACGCGGACACCCGGCCTACGAGCAGTACTTC
. | TRBJ1-1 | TRBV3-1/TRBV3-2 | 15 | once | CASSQVNAGGTEAFF | TGTGCCAGCAGCCAAGTTAATGCAGGTGGCACTGAAGCTTTCTTT
TRBD1 | TRBJ1-1 | TRBV6-5 | 13 | . | CASRGTGGPEAFF | TGTGCCAGCAGAGGGACAGGGGGACCTGAAGCTTTCTTT
. | TRBJ1-1 | TRBV7-3 | 13 | . | CASSFDEYTEAFF | TGTGCCAGCAGCTTCGATGAGTACACTGAAGCTTTCTTT
. | TRBJ1-6 | TRBV9 | 15 | . | CASSVERVGGSPLHF | TGTGCCAGCAGCGTAGAGAGGGTTGGGGGTTCACCCCTCCACTTT
TRBD1 | TRBJ1-1 | TRBV7-3 | 15 | . | CASSSDRGKDTEAFF | TGTGCCAGCAGCTCCGACAGGGGGAAGGATACTGAAGCTTTCTTT
. | TRBJ2-5 | TRBV7-2 | 13 | . | CASSLELVKTQYF | TGTGCCAGCAGCTTAGAACTAGTTAAGACCCAGTACTTC
TRBD1 | TRBJ1-1 | TRBV2 | 14 | . | CASSVRQGGTEAFF | TGTGCCAGCAGTGTTCGACAGGGAGGAACTGAAGCTTTCTTT
TRBD1 | TRBJ1-2 | TRBV2 | 14 | . | CASSVGQGGYGYTF | TGTGCCAGCAGTGTGGGACAGGGGGGCTATGGCTACACCTTC
. | TRBJ2-3 | TRBV6-5 | 14 | . | CASRLGASTDTQYF | TGTGCCAGCAGGCTGGGGGCTAGCACAGATACGCAGTATTTT
. | TRBJ1-4 | TRBV19 | 14 | . | CASSIPPPNEKLFF | TGTGCCAGTAGTATCCCCCCCCCAAATGAAAAACTGTTTTTT
. | TRBJ1-2 | TRBV12-3/TRBV12-4 | 11 | . | CASSPRVGYTF | TGTGCCAGCAGTCCTCGAGTTGGCTACACCTTC
TRBD1 | TRBJ1-5 | TRBV3-1/TRBV3-2 | 14 | . | CASSQGQGFEPQHF | TGTGCCAGCAGCCAAGGACAGGGCTTTGAGCCCCAGCATTTT
. | TRBJ2-1 | TRBV6-2/TRBV6-3 | 16 | . | CASSYDPRIDGGEQFF | TGTGCCAGCAGTTACGACCCGCGGATTGACGGAGGGGAGCAGTTCTTC
TRBD1 | TRBJ1-5 | TRBV19 | 13 | . | CASSPGGNQPQHF | TGTGCCAGTAGTCCAGGGGGGAATCAGCCCCAGCATTTT
TRBD2 | TRBJ2-7 | TRBV30 | 17 | . | CAWSEPGTSGRRYEQYF | TGTGCCTGGAGTGAGCCCGGGACTAGCGGGAGGAGGTACGAGCAGTACTTC
TRBD2 | TRBJ2-7 | TRBV5-6 | 12 | . | CASRGLAGRIFF | TGTGCCAGCAGGGGACTAGCGGGACGGATTTTCTTC
. | TRBJ1-1 | TRBV9 | 13 | . | CASSATSNTEAFF | TGTGCCAGCAGCGCGACAAGCAACACTGAAGCTTTCTTT
. | TRBJ1-1 | TRBV6-1 | 16 | few | CASSEARRGFITEAFF | TGTGCCAGCAGTGAAGCGCGTCGGGGGTTCATCACTGAAGCTTTCTTT
. | TRBJ1-4 | TRBV7-9 | 12 | . | CASSSALDGLFF | TGTGCCAGCAGCTCCGCCTTAGACGGACTGTTTTTT
TRBD2 | TRBJ2-1 | TRBV6-2/TRBV6-3 | 18 | . | CASSYSSSGGKSYNEQFF | TGTGCCAGCAGTTACTCCTCTAGCGGGGGGAAGTCCTACAATGAGCAGTTCTTC
. | TRBJ1-4 | TRBV28 | 14 | . | CASSSPSLNEKLFF | TGTGCCAGCAGTAGCCCCTCCCTCAATGAAAAACTGTTTTTT
. | TRBJ2-5 | TRBV7-6 | 16 | . | CASSLEQGRMGETQYF | TGTGCCAGCAGCTTAGAACAGGGCCGGATGGGAGAGACCCAGTACTTC
. | TRBJ2-7 | TRBV6-2/TRBV6-3 | 11 | . | CASSYGDEQYF | TGTGCCAGCAGTTACGGGGACGAGCAGTACTTC
. | TRBJ1-2 | TRBV19 | 15 | few | CASSDQLGGDYGYTF | TGTGCCAGCTCTGACCAGCTGGGCGGGGACTATGGCTACACCTTC
. | TRBJ2-7 | TRBV5-1 | 15 | . | CASRYTRGITYEQYF | TGCGCCAGCAGATATACCCGGGGCATAACCTACGAGCAGTACTTC
. | TRBJ1-5 | TRBV27 | 15 | . | CASRLHREVGQPQHF | TGTGCCAGCAGGCTTCACAGGGAGGTTGGGCAGCCCCAGCATTTT
. | TRBJ1-1 | TRBV9 | 14 | . | CASSVEGENTEAFF | TGTGCCAGCAGCGTAGAGGGGGAGAACACTGAAGCTTTCTTT